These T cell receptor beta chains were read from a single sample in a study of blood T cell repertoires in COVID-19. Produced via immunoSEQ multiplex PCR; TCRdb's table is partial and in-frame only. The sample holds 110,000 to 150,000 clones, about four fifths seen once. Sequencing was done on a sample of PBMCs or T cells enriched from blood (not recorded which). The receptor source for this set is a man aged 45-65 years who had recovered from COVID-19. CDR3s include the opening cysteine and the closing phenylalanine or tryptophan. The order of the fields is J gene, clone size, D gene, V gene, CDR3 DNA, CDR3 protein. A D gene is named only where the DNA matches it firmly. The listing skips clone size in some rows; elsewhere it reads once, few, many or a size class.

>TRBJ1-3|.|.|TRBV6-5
TGTGCCAGCAGTTACTCGGGACACCTTTCTGGAAACACCATATATTTT
CASSYSGHLSGNTIYF
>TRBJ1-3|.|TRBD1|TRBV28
TGTGCCAGCATAAGGGACAGGGCTGGAAACACCATATATTTT
CASIRDRAGNTIYF
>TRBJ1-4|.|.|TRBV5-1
TGCGCCAGCAGCAGAACCAGCGCAACTAATGAAAAACTGTTTTTT
CASSRTSATNEKLFF
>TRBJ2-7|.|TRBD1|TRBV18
TGTGCCAGCTCACCGGGACAGGCCGGAGGGGAGCAGTACTTC
CASSPGQAGGEQYF
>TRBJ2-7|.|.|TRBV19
TGTGCCAGTCGGACAGGGAGGGGCGAGCAGTACTTC
CASRTGRGEQYF
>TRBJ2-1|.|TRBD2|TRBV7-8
TGTGCCAGCAGTCCAGTAGCGGGGGACCTCAATGAGCAGTTCTTC
CASSPVAGDLNEQFF
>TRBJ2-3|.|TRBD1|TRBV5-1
TGCGCCAGCAGGCTGGGACAGGGAACAGATACGCAGTATTTT
CASRLGQGTDTQYF
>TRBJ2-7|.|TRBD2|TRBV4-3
TGCGCCAGCAGCCGTAGACTAGCGCGGGCTCGTGACGAGCAGTACTTC
CASSRRLARARDEQYF
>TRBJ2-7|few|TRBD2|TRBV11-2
TGTGCCAGCAGCCCCCTAGCTCGGAAAGCGGGGGGCACCTACGAGCAGTACTTC
CASSPLARKAGGTYEQYF
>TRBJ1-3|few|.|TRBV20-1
TGCAGTGTGAGGTCTGGAAACACCATATATTTT
CSVRSGNTIYF
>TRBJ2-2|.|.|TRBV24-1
TGTGCCACCAGTGATGCCGGGATTGACACCGGGGAGCTGTTTTTT
CATSDAGIDTGELFF
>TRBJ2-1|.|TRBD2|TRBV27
TGTGCCAGCAGAACTAGCGGGGCGAACAATGAGCAGTTCTTC
CASRTSGANNEQFF
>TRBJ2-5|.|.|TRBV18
TGTGCCAGCTCACCATGGCCGCAAGAGACCCAGTACTTC
CASSPWPQETQYF
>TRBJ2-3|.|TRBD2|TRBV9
TGTGCCAGCAGCGTAGCTACTAGGGGACTAGCGGTAGATACGCAGTATTTT
CASSVATRGLAVDTQYF
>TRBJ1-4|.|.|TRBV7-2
TGTGCCAGCAGCCTAAGACTGAATGAAAAACTGTTTTTT
CASSLRLNEKLFF
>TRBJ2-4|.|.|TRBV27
TGTGCCAGCAGTCCGTCAACCAGGAACATTCAGTACTTC
CASSPSTRNIQYF
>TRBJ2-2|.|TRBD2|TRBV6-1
TGTGCCAGCAGTGAGCCGGGACTAGTTCCCACCGGGGAGCTGTTTTTT
CASSEPGLVPTGELFF
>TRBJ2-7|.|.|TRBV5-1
TGCGCCAGCAGCCCACGGGACACCGCCTACGAGCAGTACTTC
CASSPRDTAYEQYF
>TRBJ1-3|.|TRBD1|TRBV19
TGTGCCAGTAGTATGGCAGGGGGCCCTGGAAACACCATATATTTT
CASSMAGGPGNTIYF
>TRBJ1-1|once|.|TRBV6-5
TGTGCCAGCAGAAAGAGGGACACTGAAGCTTTCTTT
CASRKRDTEAFF
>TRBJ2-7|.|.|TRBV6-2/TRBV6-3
TGTGCCAGCAGCGATTCCGGGACTTTCGGCTCCTACGAGCAGTACTTC
CASSDSGTFGSYEQYF
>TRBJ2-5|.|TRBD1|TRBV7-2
TGTGCCAGCAGCTTAGGTACGAGAGCAGGGGGCGAAGAGACCCAGTACTTC
CASSLGTRAGGEETQYF
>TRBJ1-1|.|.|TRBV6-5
TGTGCCAGCAGTTACAGGGGGGGAGCTTTCTTT
CASSYRGGAFF
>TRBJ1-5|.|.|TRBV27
TGTGCCAGCAGTTTTAGAAGCAATCAGCCCCAGCATTTT
CASSFRSNQPQHF
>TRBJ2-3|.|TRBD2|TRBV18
TGTGCCAGCTCACCTCGGACTAGCGGGGGGAAGTCGGATACGCAGTATTTT
CASSPRTSGGKSDTQYF
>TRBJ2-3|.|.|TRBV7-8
TGTGCCAGCAGCTCCGGGACTAGCACAGATACGCAGTATTTT
CASSSGTSTDTQYF
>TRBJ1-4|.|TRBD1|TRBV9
TGTGCCAGCAGCCCGTACAGGGGTAATGAAAAACTGTTTTTT
CASSPYRGNEKLFF
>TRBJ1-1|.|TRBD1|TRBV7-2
TGTGCCAGCAGCTCCAACAGGGGTCCCGGGAACACTGAAGCTTTCTTT
CASSSNRGPGNTEAFF
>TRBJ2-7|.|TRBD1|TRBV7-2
TGTGCCAGCAGCATTGGACAGGGGGGGGCGCGGCAGTACTTC
CASSIGQGGARQYF
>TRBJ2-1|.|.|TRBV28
TGTGCCAGCAGTTTTGTCGGGCAGGGGAGTTTCGGTGAGCAGTTCTTC
CASSFVGQGSFGEQFF
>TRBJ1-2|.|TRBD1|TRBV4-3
TGCGCCAGCAGCCAAGAGCGCGACAGGGCTGTCTATGGCTACACCTTC
CASSQERDRAVYGYTF
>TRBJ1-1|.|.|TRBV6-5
TGTGCCAGCATTTTCAGGGTGGGGCAGAACACTGAAGCTTTCTTT
CASIFRVGQNTEAFF
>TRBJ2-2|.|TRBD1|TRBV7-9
TGTGCCAGCGTAAGGGGGCCCGGGGAGCTGTTTTTT
CASVRGPGELFF
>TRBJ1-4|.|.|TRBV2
TGTGCCAGCAGTGAACCCCAGGCGCAGGAAAAACTGTTTTTT
CASSEPQAQEKLFF
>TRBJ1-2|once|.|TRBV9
TGTGCCAGCAGCGTAGCTAGGGGGTCAGCCTTCGTGAGTGGCTACACCTTC
CASSVARGSAFVSGYTF
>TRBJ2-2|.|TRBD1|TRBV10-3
TGTGCCATCAGTGAGACAGGGGCGGGCACCGGGGAGCTGTTTTTT
CAISETGAGTGELFF
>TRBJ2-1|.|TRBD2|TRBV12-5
TGTGCTAGTGGTTTGAGGGCGGGGACTAGCGGGGGTTACAATGAGCAGTTCTTC
CASGLRAGTSGGYNEQFF
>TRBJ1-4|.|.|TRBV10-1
TGCGCCAGCAGTGATTCAGGAGGTGAAAAACTGTTTTTT
CASSDSGGEKLFF
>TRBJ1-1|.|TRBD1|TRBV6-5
TGTGCCAGCAGTTACCAGGACAGGTTGAACACTGAAGCTTTCTTT
CASSYQDRLNTEAFF
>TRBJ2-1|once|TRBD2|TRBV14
TGTGCCAGCAGCCAAGATGGACTAGCGGGGGGATTTAATGAGCAGTTCTTC
CASSQDGLAGGFNEQFF
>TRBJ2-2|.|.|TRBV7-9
TGTGCCAGCAGCACGTGGGGGGACACCGGGGAGCTGTTTTTT
CASSTWGDTGELFF
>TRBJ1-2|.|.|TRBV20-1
TGCAGTGCTGACAGTGCCTATGGCTACACCTTC
CSADSAYGYTF
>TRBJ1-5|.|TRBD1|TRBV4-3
TGCGCCAGCAGCCAAGCGACAGGGGGAGGTCAGCCCCAGCATTTT
CASSQATGGGQPQHF
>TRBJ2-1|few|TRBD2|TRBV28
TGTGCCAGCAGTTTTCTCAGACTAGCGGGGGGTTCCGATGAGCAGTTCTTC
CASSFLRLAGGSDEQFF
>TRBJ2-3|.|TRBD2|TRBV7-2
TGTGCCAGCAGCCTTAGAGGCGGGGGGGCCTTAGATACGCAGTATTTT
CASSLRGGGALDTQYF
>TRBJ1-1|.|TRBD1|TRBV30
TGTGCCTGGAGTCTTCAGGGGGACACTGAAGCTTTCTTT
CAWSLQGDTEAFF
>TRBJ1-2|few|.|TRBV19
TGTGCCAGTAGTTCTAGGAATGCCCCCCATGGCTACACCTTC
CASSSRNAPHGYTF
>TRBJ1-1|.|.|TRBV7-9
TGTGCCAGCAGCTTAGAGGACAGCACTGAAGCTTTCTTT
CASSLEDSTEAFF
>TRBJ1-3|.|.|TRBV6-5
TGTGCCAGCGGGAGGGGCAGCTCTGGAAACACCATATATTTT
CASGRGSSGNTIYF
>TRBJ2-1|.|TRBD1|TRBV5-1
TGCGCCAGCAGTGGGACAGGGGGACTCAATGAGCAGTTCTTC
CASSGTGGLNEQFF
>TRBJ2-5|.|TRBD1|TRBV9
TGTGCCAGCAGCGGACAGGGGATGTTCCAAGAGACCCAGTACTTC
CASSGQGMFQETQYF
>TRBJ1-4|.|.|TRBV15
TGTGCCACCAGCACCCGGGGATCTGGAGAAAAACTGTTTTTT
CATSTRGSGEKLFF
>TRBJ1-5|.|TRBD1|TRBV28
TGTGCCAGCATCATTCAGGGGGTCGGAAGCAATCAGCCCCAGCATTTT
CASIIQGVGSNQPQHF
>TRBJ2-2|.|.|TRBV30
TGTGCCTGGAGTGGGACAGCTAGAAACACCGGGGAGCTGTTTTTT
CAWSGTARNTGELFF